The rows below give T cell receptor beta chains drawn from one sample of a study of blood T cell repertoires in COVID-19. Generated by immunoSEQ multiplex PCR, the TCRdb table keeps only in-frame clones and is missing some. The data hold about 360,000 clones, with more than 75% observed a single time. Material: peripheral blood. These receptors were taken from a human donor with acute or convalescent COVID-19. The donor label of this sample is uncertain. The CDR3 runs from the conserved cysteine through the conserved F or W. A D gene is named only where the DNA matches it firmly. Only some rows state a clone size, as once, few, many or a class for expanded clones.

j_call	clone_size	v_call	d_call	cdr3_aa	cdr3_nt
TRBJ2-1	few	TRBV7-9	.	CASREEGRGRYNEQFF	TGTGCCAGCAGGGAGGAAGGGCGGGGGCGATACAATGAGCAGTTCTTC
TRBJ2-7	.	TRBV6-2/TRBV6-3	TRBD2	CASSPRDLAGEQYF	TGTGCCAGCAGTCCCCGGGACTTAGCGGGTGAGCAGTACTTC
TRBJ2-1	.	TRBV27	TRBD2	CASSLTSGSEQFF	TGTGCCAGCAGTTTAACTAGCGGGTCTGAGCAGTTCTTC
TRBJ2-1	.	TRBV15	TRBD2	CATSRVQAGAEQFF	TGTGCCACCAGCAGAGTACAAGCGGGAGCTGAGCAGTTCTTC
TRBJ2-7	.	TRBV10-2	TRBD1	CASSESTGTGPYEQYF	TGCGCCAGCAGTGAGTCGACCGGGACAGGGCCCTACGAGCAGTACTTC
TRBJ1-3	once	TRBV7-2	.	CASSFGGATIYF	TGTGCCAGCAGCTTTGGCGGAGCCACCATATATTTT
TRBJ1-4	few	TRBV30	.	CAWSVLGPGYEKLFF	TGTGCCTGGAGTGTATTAGGGCCAGGGTATGAAAAACTGTTTTTT
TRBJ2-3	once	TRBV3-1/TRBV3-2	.	CASSQDLRGGADTQYF	TGTGCCAGCAGCCAAGATTTAAGAGGGGGGGCAGATACGCAGTATTTT
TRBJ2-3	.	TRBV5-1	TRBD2	CASSPGRALGDTQYF	TGCGCCAGCAGCCCCGGGAGGGCCTTAGGAGATACGCAGTATTTT
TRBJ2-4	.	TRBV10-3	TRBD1	CAISEATGGKAKNIQYF	TGTGCCATCAGTGAGGCAACAGGGGGCAAAGCCAAAAACATTCAGTACTTC
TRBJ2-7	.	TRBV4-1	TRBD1	CASSQGDRVAYEQYF	TGCGCCAGCAGCCAAGGGGACAGGGTAGCCTACGAGCAGTACTTC
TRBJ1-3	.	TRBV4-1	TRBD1	CASSLDRGGGNTIYF	TGCGCCAGCAGCCTGGACAGGGGGGGCGGAAACACCATATATTTT
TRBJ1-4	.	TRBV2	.	CASQGRGGNEKLFF	TGTGCCAGCCAAGGCCGCGGCGGTAATGAAAAACTGTTTTTT
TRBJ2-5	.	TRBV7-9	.	CASSPTQGKGRETQYF	TGTGCCAGCAGCCCGACGCAGGGTAAAGGAAGAGAGACCCAGTACTTC
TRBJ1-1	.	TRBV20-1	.	CSASSGISTIF	TGCAGTGCTAGTTCCGGGATCTCTACAATCTTT
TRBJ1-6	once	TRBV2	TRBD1	CASRGRGHNSPLHF	TGTGCCAGCAGGGGCAGGGGGCATAATTCACCCCTCCACTTT
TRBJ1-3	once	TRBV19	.	CASSNRLTGNTIYF	TGTGCCAGTAGTAACAGGCTAACAGGAAACACCATATATTTT
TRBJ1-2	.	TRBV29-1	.	CSVFTGTAQGYTF	TGCAGCGTTTTCACAGGGACGGCGCAAGGCTACACCTTC
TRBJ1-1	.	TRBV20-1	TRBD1	CSASRGPDTEAFF	TGCAGTGCGAGTAGGGGGCCGGACACTGAAGCTTTCTTT
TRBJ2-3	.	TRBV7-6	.	CASSSLTERRDTQYF	TGTGCCAGCAGCTCCCTGACAGAGAGACGAGATACGCAGTATTTT
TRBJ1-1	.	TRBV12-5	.	CASGLGDKRNTEAFF	TGTGCTAGTGGTTTGGGGGACAAGCGTAACACTGAAGCTTTCTTT
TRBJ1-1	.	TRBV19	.	CASTHRGGGSEAFF	TGTGCCAGTACTCATAGAGGGGGGGGCAGCGAAGCTTTCTTT
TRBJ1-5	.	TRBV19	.	CASSMQRQRPQHF	TGTGCCAGTAGTATGCAGCGTCAGCGGCCCCAGCATTTT
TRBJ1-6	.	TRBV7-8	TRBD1	CASSRTGAPLHF	TGTGCCAGCAGCCGGACAGGGGCACCCCTCCACTTT
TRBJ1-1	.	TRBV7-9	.	CASSPWGGMNTEAFF	TGTGCCAGCAGCCCCTGGGGAGGGATGAACACTGAAGCTTTCTTT
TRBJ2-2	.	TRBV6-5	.	CASSYLAAGTGELFF	TGTGCCAGCAGTTACCTCGCGGCGGGCACCGGGGAGCTGTTTTTT
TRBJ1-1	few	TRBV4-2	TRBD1	CASSQEDRVFTEAFF	TGTGCCAGCAGCCAGGAGGACAGGGTGTTCACTGAAGCTTTCTTT
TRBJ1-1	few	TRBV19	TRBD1	CASSPAGTGSPEAFF	TGTGCCAGTAGTCCCGCCGGGACAGGGTCCCCTGAAGCTTTCTTT
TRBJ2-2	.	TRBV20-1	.	CSARGGGELFF	TGCAGTGCTAGGGGGGGCGGGGAGCTGTTTTTT
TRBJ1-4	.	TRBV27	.	CASSPLPRTNEKLFF	TGTGCCAGCAGTCCACTCCCACGGACTAATGAAAAACTGTTTTTT
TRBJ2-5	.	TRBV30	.	CARSTGNRLPQYF	TGTGCCAGATCTACAGGGAATCGTCTCCCCCAGTACTTC
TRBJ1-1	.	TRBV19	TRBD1	CASSTLPGQGAKAFF	TGTGCCAGTAGCACACTCCCGGGACAGGGGGCGAAGGCTTTCTTT
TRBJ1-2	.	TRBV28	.	CASSLLQGGYTF	TGTGCCAGCAGTTTACTACAGGGTGGCTACACCTTC
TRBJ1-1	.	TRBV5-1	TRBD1	CASMKTGGITEAFF	TGCGCCAGCATGAAGACAGGGGGTATCACTGAAGCTTTCTTT
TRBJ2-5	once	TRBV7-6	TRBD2	CASSLVGLAQETQYF	TGTGCCAGCAGCTTAGTGGGACTAGCGCAAGAGACCCAGTACTTC
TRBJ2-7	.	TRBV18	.	CASSEEYIRRSEQYF	TGTGCCAGCTCAGAGGAATACATTCGTAGGTCAGAGCAGTACTTC
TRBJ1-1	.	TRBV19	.	CASTDRRRGQNTEAFF	TGTGCCAGTACCGATAGGAGGCGGGGTCAAAACACTGAAGCTTTCTTT
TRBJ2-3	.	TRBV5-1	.	CASSLAGPAFNTDTQYF	TGCGCCAGCAGCTTGGCTGGGCCCGCCTTTAACACAGATACGCAGTATTTT
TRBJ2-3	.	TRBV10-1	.	CASSGQIADTQYF	TGCGCCAGCAGTGGCCAAATAGCAGATACGCAGTATTTT
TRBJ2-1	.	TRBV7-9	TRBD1	CASSAHGTASNEQFF	TGTGCCAGCAGCGCCCACGGGACAGCCTCCAATGAGCAGTTCTTC
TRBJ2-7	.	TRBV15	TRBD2	CATSSPSGRGNEQYF	TGTGCCACCAGCAGTCCTAGCGGGAGAGGGAACGAGCAGTACTTC
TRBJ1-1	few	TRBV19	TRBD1	CASRDRMNTEAFF	TGTGCCAGCCGGGACAGAATGAACACTGAAGCTTTCTTT
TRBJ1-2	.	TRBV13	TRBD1	CASSLAETGGIYGYTF	TGTGCCAGCAGCTTAGCAGAGACAGGGGGCATCTATGGCTACACCTTC
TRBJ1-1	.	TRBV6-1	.	CASSEAPAQWGVGTEAFF	TGTGCCAGCAGTGAAGCGCCCGCACAGTGGGGGGTGGGCACTGAAGCTTTCTTT
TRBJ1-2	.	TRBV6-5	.	CASRAGNRGYTF	TGTGCCAGCAGGGCAGGGAATAGGGGCTACACCTTC
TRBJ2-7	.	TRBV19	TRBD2	CASSTDGLANKNEQYF	TGTGCCAGTAGTACCGACGGACTAGCGAACAAGAACGAGCAGTACTTC
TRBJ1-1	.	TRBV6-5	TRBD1	CASSPQGLYTEAFF	TGTGCCAGCAGCCCACAGGGGTTATACACTGAAGCTTTCTTT
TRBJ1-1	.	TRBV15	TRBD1	CATSSYRGNTEAFF	TGTGCCACCAGCAGCTACAGGGGGAACACTGAAGCTTTCTTT
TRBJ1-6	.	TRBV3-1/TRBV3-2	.	CASSQERRGSYNSPLHF	TGTGCCAGCAGCCAAGAGCGGAGGGGCTCCTATAATTCACCCCTCCACTTT
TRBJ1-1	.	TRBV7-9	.	CASSAGGLVHTEAFF	TGTGCCAGCAGCGCCGGGGGGTTGGTCCACACTGAAGCTTTCTTT
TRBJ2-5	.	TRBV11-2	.	CASSPVGGRETQYF	TGTGCCAGCAGCCCGGTAGGAGGGAGGGAGACCCAGTACTTC
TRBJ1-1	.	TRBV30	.	CAWSVLGGPGTTEAFF	TGTGCCTGGAGTGTTTTGGGAGGGCCCGGAACCACTGAAGCTTTCTTT
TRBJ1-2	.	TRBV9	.	CASSADAQGNTF	TGTGCCAGCAGCGCCGATGCCCAGGGAAACACCTTC
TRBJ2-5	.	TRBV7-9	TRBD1	CASSVRGYGQETQYF	TGTGCCAGCAGCGTCAGGGGGTATGGGCAAGAGACCCAGTACTTC
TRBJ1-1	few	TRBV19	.	CASSRRYSRVDIPEAFF	TGTGCCAGTAGTAGGAGATATAGCAGGGTTGATATCCCTGAAGCTTTCTTT
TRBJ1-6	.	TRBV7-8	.	CASSLGLQGTPRGLNSPLHF	TGTGCCAGCAGCTTAGGTTTGCAGGGCACCCCCCGGGGACTAAATTCACCCCTCCACTTT